This TCR beta chain was captured in a study of Ad26.COV2.S vaccination and SARS-CoV-2 variants. Study-wide context: Ad26.COV2.S given intramuscularly, once or twice 56 days apart. Points from the study as a whole: Participants in the vaccine arm had higher spike-specific TCR breadth; placebo recipients had lower.

With respect to this clone: No antigen is known for it.

Repertoires were generated with immunoSEQ multiplex PCR, while TCRdb's copy carries only in-frame clones and drops some. The data show fewer than 800,000 clones, around 92% seen once. Trimming pared 7 bases from V and 8 bases from J, leaving 12 bases between. This CDR3 region has 13 residues. Per germline, CDR1 MNHEY and CDR2 SVGEGT. The treatment is: some 20 received Ad26.COV2.S at low or high dose, single or two shots; 5 received placebo; per-sample allocation not given. Day 63 after the first vaccine or placebo injection was the time point for sampling. Aged 18-55 years, donor was enrolled in Boston in the early 2020s.

The chain recombines TRBV6-2 or TRBV6-3 with TRBJ1-6; tentatively, D is TRBD1 (5 bases). The sequences come from peripheral blood, collected in a trial of Ad26.COV2.S vaccine versus placebo. The sequence was obtained from a person aged 18-65 years who received the Ad26.COV2.S COVID-19 vaccine or a placebo. Here the CDR3 DNA reads TGTGCCAGCAACCCCCGACAGCATTCACCCCTCCACTTT. Translation gives CASNPRQHSPLHF.